This T cell receptor (beta chain) was retrieved from a study of blood T cell repertoires in COVID-19. Study background: Acute and convalescent COVID-19 specimens originated in the United States, Italy and Spain. T cells, B-cell-depleted T cells, or PBMCs supplied cDNA or gDNA.

Germline V gene sequence: CDR1 LGHDT, CDR2 YNNKEL (reference sequence). The CDR3 has 14 amino acids. With 1 base removed from V and 0 bases from J, the gap between germline ends came to 4 bases. This clone was recorded a few times. As processed by the authors: Reference gene primer amplification gave nucleated cell count estimates. Sequencing used immunoSEQ multiplex PCR; TCRdb keeps in-frame clones, though not all of them. V and J calls and clone size are given by that table; D and trimming were obtained from the DNA. The data hold roughly 230,000 clones, with 83% observed a single time. The V and J genes are TRBV3-1 (or the pseudogene TRBV3-2) and TRBJ1-5; no firm D call. The sequence was collected from a woman aged 45-60 years with acute or convalescent COVID-19. Sequencing used peripheral blood. The CDR3: CASSQAGSNQPQHF. The DNA of the CDR3 is TGTGCCAGCAGCCAAGCAGGTAGCAATCAGCCCCAGCATTTT.